The TCR beta chain described here comes from a study of blood T cell repertoires in COVID-19 (dated by TCRdb to 2020 to 2022). For the wider study: Samples from collaborators originated in the United States, Italy and Spain and spanned both the acute and convalescent phases of COVID-19. The prospective study material was composed of cDNA or gDNA derived from T cells, B-cell-depleted T cells, or PBMCs. The dataset comprised deeply sampled blood TCRbeta repertoires from subjects exposed to, actively infected with, or recovered from COVID-19. The repertoires were released in a freely available public database meant as a resource for research on the immune response to SARS-CoV-2. Samples were obtained from the ongoing ImmuneRACE study (first 160 participants) and from 1,254 subjects provided by 6 global collaborators. A de-identified subject ID, COVID-19 status, age in years and sex were almost always included in the sample metadata. Where available, HLA class I and class II types were obtained from metadata supplied by the sample provider rather than from assay-based typing. Broader findings and caveats from the paper: How much clinical and demographic metadata was included differed by source and by participant, and the metadata was provided uncurated.

TCRbeta CDR3 regions were amplified from genomic DNA by means of the immunoSEQ Assay, a bias-controlled multiplex PCR. As for the authors' bioinformatics: Within the assay, amplification of reference gene primers was used to estimate how many nucleated cells each sample contained. To quantify the absolute abundance of each unique TCRbeta CDR3 rearrangement, sequence reads were collapsed and filtered. For each sample, productive Simpson clonality was calculated as the square root of Simpson's diversity index over productive rearrangements. TCRdb mirrors the immuneACCESS table, restricted to in-frame sequences. Some clones are absent from its copies; in checked studies, under half trace to an unresolved V gene, and the reason for the others is unknown. V, J and clone size are taken as reported in that table, and D and trimming were inferred from the DNA itself. The sample profile shows more than 250,000 clones; 87% of them were found once. The ten largest clones take up over 6% of the sample.

V is pared back by 0 bases and J by 4 bases, with 5 bases lying between the germline termini. The CDR3 goes from the cysteine to the phenylalanine over 13 residues. Just CDR3 DNA is preserved here, 39 bases in frame from base 1. Via the germline V gene, CDR1 is SGHTA and CDR2 FQGTGA. As to this clone: Its antigen has not been determined. One base away there is no much larger clone; base qualities are not given.

In the prospective study, participants were 18 to 89 years old, resided in about two dozen geographic areas of the United States, and were enrolled through a virtual design. To assign participants to cohorts, the prospective study relied on clinical history that participants themselves reported in a screening survey and a study questionnaire. Recovered participants in ImmuneRACE Cohort 3 were defined by two consecutive negative NP/OP PCR tests, clearance by a healthcare professional, or resolution of symptoms. Each participant in the prospective study had whole blood, serum and a nasopharyngeal or oropharyngeal swab collected by mobile phlebotomists. Additional blood draws and questionnaires over an approximately 2-month period could optionally be provided by prospective study participants. Before DNA extraction, prospective study blood samples were shipped either frozen or at room temperature.

The specimen sequenced was PBMCs or T cells enriched from blood (not recorded which). This receptor was taken from a woman aged 40 to 49 who had recovered from COVID-19. The chain uses TRBV7-3 and TRBJ2-3, with an unclear D gene assignment. CDR3 region: CASSLTAADTQYF. The bases read TGTGCCAGCAGCTTAACGGCGGCAGATACGCAGTATTTT.